This is a list of T cell receptor beta chains from one sample in a study of OX40 agonist ivuxolimab in advanced cancers. Assay: immunoSEQ multiplex PCR; the TCRdb copy retains only in-frame clones and omits some. In the table there are tens of thousands of clones, about nine tenths of which are singletons. Here the sequenced sample was CD4+ or CD8+ T cells sorted from blood, taken in a trial of the OX40 agonist ivuxolimab. The receptors derive from an adult with an advanced solid tumor such as melanoma, head and neck, liver or kidney cancer. CDR3s include the opening cysteine and the closing phenylalanine or tryptophan. The size field is filled for only some rows; it gives once, few, many or a size class.

>TRBV7-9|TRBJ1-6|few
CASSLPEGESSYNSPLHF
>TRBV5-1|TRBJ2-7|.
CASSSIRGSIHEQYF
>TRBV30|TRBJ2-1|.
CAWSLNGGTNEQFF
>TRBV28|TRBJ2-1|.
CASTRGGSYNEQFF
>TRBV15|TRBJ2-6|.
CATSRERKSGANVLTF
>TRBV6-5|TRBJ2-5|.
CASSYPGTGTETQYF
>TRBV7-8|TRBJ2-7|.
CASSLALSSAYLEQYF
>TRBV27|TRBJ2-1|once
CASSPLGASFLNEQFF
>TRBV7-8|TRBJ2-7|.
CASSPSGGSYEQYF
>TRBV5-1|.|.
CASSLGTSGRVSYEQYF